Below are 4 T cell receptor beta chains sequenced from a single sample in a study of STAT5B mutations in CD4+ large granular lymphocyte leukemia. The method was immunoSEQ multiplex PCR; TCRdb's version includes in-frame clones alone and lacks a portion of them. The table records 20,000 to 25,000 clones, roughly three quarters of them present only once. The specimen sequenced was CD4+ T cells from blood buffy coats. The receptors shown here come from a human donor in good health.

CDR3 residues: CASSTGLAPSTDTQYF. The CDR3 bases are TGTGCCAGTAGTACAGGACTAGCGCCTAGCACAGATACGCAGTATTTT. The chain couples TRBV19 to TRBJ2-3; 9 bases line up with TRBD2. V shed 4 bases, J shed 0 bases, and the junction held 5 bases outside the gene matches. Germline CDR1 LNHDA, CDR2 SQIVND (reference sequence). The CDR3 runs to 16 residues.

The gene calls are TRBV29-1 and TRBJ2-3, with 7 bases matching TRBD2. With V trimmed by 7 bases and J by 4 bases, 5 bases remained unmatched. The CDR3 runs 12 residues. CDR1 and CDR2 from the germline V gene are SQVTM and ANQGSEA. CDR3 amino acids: CSAGLDPDTQYF. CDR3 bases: TGCAGCGCCGGACTAGATCCAGATACGCAGTATTTT.

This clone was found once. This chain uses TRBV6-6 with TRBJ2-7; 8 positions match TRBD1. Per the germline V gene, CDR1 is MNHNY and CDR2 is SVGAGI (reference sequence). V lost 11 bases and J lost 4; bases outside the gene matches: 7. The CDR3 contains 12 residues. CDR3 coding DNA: TGTGCCGTCAGGGGGCGCGTATACGAGCAGTACTTC. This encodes CAVRGRVYEQYF.

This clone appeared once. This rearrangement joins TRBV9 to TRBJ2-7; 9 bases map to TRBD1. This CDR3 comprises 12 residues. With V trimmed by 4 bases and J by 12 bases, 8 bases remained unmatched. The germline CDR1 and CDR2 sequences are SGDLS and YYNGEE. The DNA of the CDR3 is TGTGCCAGCAGCTTGGGACAGGGTGCGTTGTACTTC. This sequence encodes CASSLGQGALYF.